This TCR beta chain was recovered during a study of T cell responses to AZD1222 COVID-19 vaccine. Findings of the study overall: Elevations in Spike-specific TCR breadth and depth followed administration of two AZD1222 doses.

Method: immunoSEQ multiplex PCR; TCRdb's copy keeps in-frame clones and lacks some. The repertoire holds around 66,000 clones, with about 90% as singletons. The V end was cut by 5 bases, the J end by 2 bases, with 7 bases between. This CDR3 region has 13 residues. Germline CDR1 reads SEHNR; CDR2 reads FQNEAQ (reference sequence). With respect to this clone: The antigen is not known.

The genes are TRBV7-9 and TRBJ1-5, with unresolved D. The source material was peripheral blood, sampled on day 0 of AZD1222 vaccination. This clonotype originated in an adult in good health. The CDR3 reads CASSKDGNQPQHF. CDR3 nucleotide sequence: TGTGCCAGCAGCAAGGACGGCAATCAGCCCCAGCATTTT.